Presented here are 28 T cell receptor beta chains from one specimen sequenced in a study of spatial heterogeneity in lung cancer. Using its own MiXCR run on the 5' RACE reads, TCRdb lists one record per CDR3 protein. The table shows around 98,000 distinct CDR3 sequences, with 15% to 20% occurring only once. The time point here: blood at routine non-recurrence follow-up after resection. The sample here was PBMCs, taken at follow-up. Receptors were obtained from a male donor with early-stage non-small cell lung cancer.

This clonotype has a handful of counts. The chain recombines TRBV30 with TRBJ1-4; 7 bases line up with TRBD1. Germline-derived CDR1 and CDR2 are GTSNPN and SVGIG (reference sequence). The CDR3 is 12 amino acids. J lost 8 bases, V lost 8 bases, and 8 bases had no gene match. The CDR3 bases are TGTGCCGGCGACAGGGAGGACGAAAAACTGTTTTTT. This encodes CAGDREDEKLFF.

Only a few counts were recorded for this clonotype. The CDR3 region has the DNA TGCAGTGCCCCCCGGGCAAGCTCCTACGAGCAGTACGTC. Translated: CSAPRASSYEQYV. The rearrangement joins TRBV20-1 to TRBJ2-7; no clear D gene. CDR3 length: 13 residues. The V end lost 6 bases, the J end lost 0 bases, and 12 bases lay between the germline ends. CDR1 and CDR2 from the germline V gene are DFQATT and SNEGSKA (reference sequence).

This clonotype was counted between two and nine times. This chain uses TRBV2 with TRBJ1-6; no definite D call. Germline V CDR1 and CDR2: SNHLY, FYNNEI. V lost 2 bases and J 5 bases, leaving 13 bases between the germline ends. CDR3 length: 16 residues. CDR3 coding DNA: TGTGCCAGCAGTGAAAAACACCCCGGTGATAATTCACCCCTCCACTTT. Translating it yields CASSEKHPGDNSPLHF. The full variable domain, its missing parts supplied by reference TRBV2 and TRBJ1-6, is EPEVTQTPSHQVTQMGQEVILRCVPISNHLYFYWYRQILGQKVEFLVSFYNNEISEKSEIFDDQFSVERPDGSNFTLKIRSTKLEDSAMYFCASSEKHPGDNSPLHFGNGTRLTVT.

This clonotype was picked up many times. The chain's CDR3 is CASSAGTGSPLHF. In DNA, the CDR3 is TGTGCCAGCAGCGCCGGGACTGGTTCACCCCTCCACTTT. The chain is built from TRBV9 and TRBJ1-6, with D perhaps TRBD1 (5 bases). Trimming cost V 3 bases and J 9 bases, with 10 bases left between them. This CDR3 contains 13 residues. The V gene's germline CDR1 is SGDLS and CDR2 YYNGEE.

The V and J genes are TRBV2 and TRBJ1-5; possibly TRBD1 for D (5 bases). The V gene lost 4 bases and the J gene lost 7 bases, with 11 bases spanning the gap. The CDR3 extends over 13 amino acids. CDR1 SNHLY and CDR2 FYNNEI come from the germline V gene. Here the CDR3 reads CASSVTGEQPQHF. For the CDR3, the DNA is TGTGCCAGCAGTGTTACAGGCGAACAGCCCCAGCATTTT.

The J gene is TRBJ1-5, the V gene TRBV20-1, with D maybe TRBD1 (5 bases). The V end was cut by 5 bases, the J end by 5 bases, with 16 bases between. The germline CDR1 and CDR2 sequences are DFQATT and SNEGSKA (reference sequence). The CDR3 spans 14 residues. The CDR3 spells CSAQHKPGDQPQHF. For the CDR3, the DNA is TGCAGTGCTCAACATAAGCCGGGGGATCAGCCCCAGCATTTT.

The chain carries TRBV29-1 and TRBJ2-7; unclear D gene. This CDR3 contains 13 residues. V dropped 5 bases and J dropped 0 bases, with 11 bases sitting between them. Germline CDR1 reads SQVTM; CDR2 reads ANQGSEA. This CDR3 reads CSVYLDASYEQYF. The CDR3 DNA follows: TGCAGCGTTTACCTAGACGCCTCCTACGAGCAGTACTTC.

This clonotype has only a few counts. V gene TRBV18 combines with J gene TRBJ1-3, with D tentatively TRBD1 (6 bases). Germline V gives CDR1 KGHSH, CDR2 LQKENI. V was trimmed by 3 bases and J by 0 bases, leaving 12 bases between them. CDR3 length: 16 amino acids. CDR3 in DNA: TGTGCCAGCTCACCTTCAGGGGCGAGCTCTGGAAACACCATATATTTT. Protein: CASSPSGASSGNTIYF.

This chain links TRBV20-1 with TRBJ1-5; D ambiguous. The CDR3 sequence is 12 residues long. CDR1 and CDR2 (germline): DFQATT, SNEGSKA (reference sequence). The ends were cut back, 2 bases at V and 6 bases at J, with 8 bases in the middle. The CDR3 spells CSARLGIQPQHF. DNA for the CDR3: TGCAGTGCTAGATTGGGGATTCAGCCCCAGCATTTT.

Ten or more counts support this clonotype. The chain joins TRBV20-1 to TRBJ2-3, with 8 bases matching TRBD1. Losses at the gene ends were 8 bases for V and 2 bases for J; bases not matched to a gene: 12. CDR1 and CDR2 from the germline V gene are DFQATT and SNEGSKA (reference sequence). The CDR3 is made up of 15 amino acids. CDR3 residues: CSCMNRGKPTDTQYF. In DNA form, the CDR3 reads TGCAGTTGCATGAACAGGGGGAAGCCCACAGATACGCAGTATTTT.

The gene calls are TRBV6-2 or TRBV6-3 and TRBJ2-7; D is unresolved. V was cut by 1 base and J by 0 bases, with 13 bases left in between. The CDR3 has 16 residues. The V gene's germline CDR1 is MNHEY and CDR2 SVGEGT. The CDR3 nucleotides are TGTGCCAGCAGTTACTTTTTGACAAGTCCCTCCTACGAGCAGTACTTC. Protein product: CASSYFLTSPSYEQYF.

The CDR3 DNA reads TGCGCCAGCAGCTTGGTTGGGGGATCAGAGACCCAGTACTTC. It codes for CASSLVGGSETQYF. This chain uses TRBV5-1 with TRBJ2-5; D may correspond to TRBD1 or TRBD2 (5 bases each). Germline CDR1 SGHRS, CDR2 YFSETQ. The CDR3 has 14 residues. Trimming cost V 0 bases and J 4 bases, with 10 bases left between them.

This clonotype occurred a few times. This sequence joins TRBV7-9 and TRBJ2-1; 8 bases match TRBD2. V shed 4 bases, J shed 6 bases, and the junction held 5 bases outside the gene matches. Germline-derived CDR1 and CDR2 are SEHNR and FQNEAQ (reference sequence). This CDR3 is 14 amino acids long. CDR3 sequence: CASSSSGSGNEQFF. In nucleotides, the CDR3 is TGTGCCAGCAGCTCCAGCGGGAGTGGCAATGAGCAGTTCTTC.

The table lists this clonotype with a few counts. The chain uses TRBV15 and TRBJ2-7; a possible D gene is TRBD2 (6 bases). The CDR3 is made up of 15 amino acids. The germline gives CDR1 LNHNV, CDR2 YYDKDF (reference sequence). Trimming left V 0 bases short and J 7 bases short, with 16 bases between. The CDR3 region has the DNA TGTGCCACCAGCAGAGATCCCCGGGGGAACCGAGAGCAGTACTTC. Translated, it gives CATSRDPRGNREQYF. The full variable domain, with the rest looked up from reference TRBV15 and TRBJ2-7, is DAMVIQNPRYQVTQFGKPVTLSCSQTLNHNVMYWYQQKSSQAPKLLFHYYDKDFNNEADTPDNFQSRRPNTSFCFLDIRSPGLGDTAMYLCATSRDPRGNREQYFGPGTRLTVT.

This clonotype was observed a few times. The chain couples TRBV23-1 to TRBJ2-7, with D perhaps assigned TRBD1 or TRBD2 (5 bases each). TRBV23-1 is annotated as an ORF whose role is uncertain. V was shortened by 1 base and J by 2 bases, with 15 bases between the two germline ends. The CDR3 covers 16 residues. CDR3 sequence: CASSQWRWGLAYEQYV. In DNA, the CDR3 is TGCGCCAGCAGTCAATGGAGGTGGGGGTTAGCCTACGAGCAGTACGTC.

This clonotype has ten or more counts. The chain joins TRBV6-2 or TRBV6-3 to TRBJ2-2; a weak D match, TRBD2 (5 bases). This CDR3 has 14 residues. Between the trimmed V and J ends, which lost 4 bases and 6 bases, there was a span of 12 bases. Germline values: CDR1 MNHEY, CDR2 SVGEGT. Here the CDR3 DNA reads TGTGCCAGCAGTTGGTCAGCGGTGGCCGGGGAGCTGTTTTTT. It yields the protein CASSWSAVAGELFF.

This clonotype was detected only a few times. The chain recombines TRBV7-2 with TRBJ2-3; D is ambiguous. V was shortened by 4 bases and J by 4 bases, with 12 bases between the two germline ends. This CDR3 spans 14 amino acids. Germline V gene lookup returns CDR1 SGHTA and CDR2 FQGNSA. DNA of the CDR3: TGTGCCAGCAGCTCGCATTCCTCCGCAGATACGCAGTATTTT. Its protein is CASSSHSSADTQYF.

This clonotype has a count of ten or more. This chain links TRBV6-2 or TRBV6-3 with TRBJ1-4; D gene uncertain. Trimming removed 4 bases from V and 5 bases from J, with 14 bases in between. The CDR3 length is 15 residues. CDR1 is MNHEY, CDR2 SVGEGT, per germline. CDR3 DNA sequence: TGTGCCAGCAGTTCCGCCGGAGGGAGGAATGAAAAACTGTTTTTT. Residues: CASSSAGGRNEKLFF.

The chain has TRBV7-8 and TRBJ2-1; D call uncertain. Germline V lookup: CDR1 SGHVS, CDR2 FQNEAQ. Trimming took 5 bases from V and 3 from J, leaving 11 bases between them. The length of the CDR3 is 14 residues. CDR3 sequence: CASSPNLGYNEQFF. CDR3 nucleotides: TGTGCCAGCAGCCCGAATCTGGGCTACAATGAGCAGTTCTTC.

In its sample, this clonotype was seen a few times. V usage is TRBV7-9 and J usage is TRBJ2-6; 8 nucleotides line up with TRBD1. The length of the CDR3 is 17 residues. The germline V gene has CDR1 SEHNR and CDR2 FQNEAQ (reference sequence). Unmatched junction bases numbered 20, after V lost 4 bases and J lost 15 bases. The CDR3 spells CASSWITMDRALGALTF. The DNA for the CDR3 is TGTGCCAGCAGCTGGATCACGATGGACAGGGCCTTGGGCGCCCTGACTTTC. The full variable domain, its missing parts supplied by reference TRBV7-9 and TRBJ2-6, is DTGVSQNPRHKITKRGQNVTFRCDPISEHNRLYWYRQTLGQGPEFLTYFQNEAQLEKSRLLSDRFSAERPKGSFSTLEIQRTEQGDSAMYLCASSWITMDRALGALTFGAGSRLTVL.

This clonotype was seen at least ten times. The rearrangement uses TRBV4-3 and TRBJ1-2; tentatively, D is TRBD1 (5 bases). This CDR3 comprises 14 residues. V dropped 1 base and J dropped 2 bases, with 8 bases sitting between them. Per the germline V gene, CDR1 is LGHNA and CDR2 is YSLEER. CDR3 sequence reads: CASSQGQTNYGYTF. As DNA, the CDR3 is TGCGCCAGCAGCCAAGGACAGACCAACTATGGCTACACCTTC.

This clonotype showed up just a few times. The rearrangement uses TRBV29-1 and TRBJ2-5, with 7 nucleotides matching TRBD1. Germline CDR1 SQVTM, CDR2 ANQGSEA. Germline trimming cut 4 bases from V and 1 base from J; bases unmatched to any gene: 3. The CDR3 has 13 amino acids. The CDR3 DNA is TGCAGCGTTGGAAACAGGGGCCAAGAGACCCAGTACTTC. Residues: CSVGNRGQETQYF.

The chain is built from TRBV4-1 and TRBJ1-1; 8 bases are a match to TRBD1. This CDR3 spans 19 amino acids. Trimming at V came to 0 bases and at J to 5 bases, leaving 17 bases not matched to a gene. CDR1 and CDR2 from the germline V gene are MGHRA and YSYEKL. This chain's CDR3 is CASSQDTLRGRRVGTEAFF. CDR3 sequence (DNA): TGCGCCAGCAGCCAAGATACCCTCAGGGGGCGCCGGGTCGGGACTGAAGCTTTCTTT.

This clonotype came up many times. The rearrangement uses TRBV6-5 and TRBJ2-7; 14 bases line up with TRBD2. Germline-derived CDR1 and CDR2 are MNHEY and SVGAGI. CDR3 length: 19 residues. The trim removed 0 bases at V and 4 bases at J, leaving 11 bases unmatched. In nucleotides, the CDR3 is TGTGCCAGCAGTTACTCGTTCGGACTAGCGGGAGGACCGCTTTACGAGCAGTACTTC. Protein product: CASSYSFGLAGGPLYEQYF.

Written as DNA, the CDR3 is TGCAGTGCCCGGGGGGGGTACAATCAGCCCCAGCATTTT. Its translation: CSARGGYNQPQHF. The chain recombines TRBV20-1 with TRBJ1-5; a possible D gene is TRBD1 (5 bases). CDR1 and CDR2 (germline): DFQATT, SNEGSKA (reference sequence). The V gene lost 6 bases and the J gene lost 3 bases, with 12 bases spanning the gap. This CDR3 has 13 residues.

This clonotype was observed at least ten times. This chain joins TRBV29-1 and TRBJ2-1; no clear D. The V gene lost 6 bases and the J gene lost 3 bases, with 3 bases spanning the gap. CDR1 SQVTM and CDR2 ANQGSEA come from the germline V gene. CDR3 size: 10 residues. The CDR3 sequence is CSVDYNEQFF. The CDR3 DNA is TGCAGCGTCGACTACAATGAGCAGTTCTTC.

The V gene is TRBV6-5, the J gene TRBJ1-3; no firm D call. Germline V gene data show CDR1 as MNHEY and CDR2 as SVGAGI. V lost 0 bases and J 2 bases, leaving 11 bases between the germline ends. CDR3 size: 16 residues. Here the CDR3 DNA reads TGTGCCAGCAGTTACTCAGGTTGGGGTGCTGGAAACACCATATATTTT. It codes for CASSYSGWGAGNTIYF.

This clonotype was recorded many times. The chain joins TRBV7-9 to TRBJ2-7; perhaps TRBD2 as D (6 bases). The germline CDR1 and CDR2 sequences are SEHNR and FQNEAQ (reference sequence). The germline V and J ends were trimmed by 3 bases and 3 bases, with 6 bases remaining between them. The CDR3 totals 12 residues. As DNA, the CDR3 is TGTGCCAGCAGCTTCGGGAGCTACGAGCAGTACGTC. Its protein product is CASSFGSYEQYV.